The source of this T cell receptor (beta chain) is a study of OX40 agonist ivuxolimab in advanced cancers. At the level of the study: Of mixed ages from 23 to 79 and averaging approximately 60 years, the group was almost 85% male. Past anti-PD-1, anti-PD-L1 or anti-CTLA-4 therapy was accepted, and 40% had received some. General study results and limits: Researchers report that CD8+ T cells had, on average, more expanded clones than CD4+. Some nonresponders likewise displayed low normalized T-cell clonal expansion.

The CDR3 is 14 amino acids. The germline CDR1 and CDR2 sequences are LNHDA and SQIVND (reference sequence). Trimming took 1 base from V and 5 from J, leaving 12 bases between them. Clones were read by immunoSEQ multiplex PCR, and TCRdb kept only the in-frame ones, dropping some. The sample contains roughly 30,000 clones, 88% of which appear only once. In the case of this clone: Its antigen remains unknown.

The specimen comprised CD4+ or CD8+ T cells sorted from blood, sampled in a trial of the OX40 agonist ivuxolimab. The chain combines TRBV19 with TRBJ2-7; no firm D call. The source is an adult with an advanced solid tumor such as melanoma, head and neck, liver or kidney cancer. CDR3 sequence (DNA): TGTGCCAGTAGTATAGGGGCCACTGGGAACGAGCAGTACTTC. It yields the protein CASSIGATGNEQYF. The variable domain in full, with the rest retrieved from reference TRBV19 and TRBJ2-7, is DGGITQSPKYLFRKEGQNVTLSCEQNLNHDAMYWYRQDPGQGLRLIYYSQIVNDFQKGDIAEGYSVSREKKESFPLTVTSAQKNPTAFYLCASSIGATGNEQYFGPGTRLTVT.